The rows below give T cell receptor beta chains drawn from one sample of a study of identical twins. Each CDR3 protein gets one entry after TCRdb re-called the 5' RACE reads with MiXCR. The sample yields 250,000 to 350,000 distinct CDR3 sequences, less than 9.5% seen once. This same sample was also part of a study on yellow fever vaccine responses in identical twins.

The material sequenced was CD8+ T cells sorted from blood. These TCRs come from a woman aged 18 to 35 in good health. Both conserved end residues are part of each CDR3. D genes are given only for firm matches. Expanded clones get a size class; other rows say once, few or many, or leave the size out.

CDR3 DNA	CDR3 protein	clone size	V gene	J gene	D gene
TGTGCCACCAGTGATCCAATCCCCGGGACAGGAGATCCCACAGATACGCAGTATTTT	CATSDPIPGTGDPTDTQYF	-	TRBV24-1	TRBJ2-3	TRBD1
TGTGCCAGCAGTTTTCTTTGGGGTCGGGGGATTGTCTACGAGCAGTACTTC	CASSFLWGRGIVYEQYF	many	TRBV28	TRBJ2-7	-
TGTGCCTGGAGCCGGGGCGCAGAGAATCAGCCCCAGCATTTT	CAWSRGAENQPQHF	many	TRBV30	TRBJ1-5	-
TGCGCCAGCAGCCAAGTTCCTAGCGAGCTACACCCCCCCGGGGAGCTGTTTTTT	CASSQVPSELHPPGELFF	many	TRBV4-3	TRBJ2-2	-
TGCAGTGCTAGAGATCGGGGGACTAGCGGGGGGTCCCTCTCCTACGAGCAGTACTTC	CSARDRGTSGGSLSYEQYF	many	TRBV20-1	TRBJ2-7	TRBD2
TGTGCCAGCAGCTTAGGCGTTTGGGGATACCAAGAGACCCAGTACTTC	CASSLGVWGYQETQYF	few	TRBV7-2	TRBJ2-5	-
TGTGCCAGCAGCTTATCGAATGTGGCGGGTACCTACGAGCAGTACTTC	CASSLSNVAGTYEQYF	many	TRBV7-8	TRBJ2-7	-
TGTGCCAGCAGTGAACACTACGAGCAGTACTTC	CASSEHYEQYF	few	TRBV2	TRBJ2-7	-
TGCAGTGCCCCCGGGGGGGGTAGAGACGAGCAGTACTTC	CSAPGGGRDEQYF	-	TRBV20-1	TRBJ2-7	TRBD2
TGTGCCAGCAGCTTACACCGGAGGTATCAGCCCCAGCATTTT	CASSLHRRYQPQHF	many	TRBV7-3	TRBJ1-5	-
TGCGCCAGCAGGTACACTAACACAGATACGCAGTATTTT	CASRYTNTDTQYF	-	TRBV5-1	TRBJ2-3	-
TGTGCCAGCAGCTCCGGACAGGGGGTTCCATTGTACTTC	CASSSGQGVPLYF	many	TRBV7-9	TRBJ2-7	TRBD1
TGCGCCAGCAGGGGGGGTACTACGAACACCGGGGAGCTGTTTTTT	CASRGGTTNTGELFF	-	TRBV4-3	TRBJ2-2	-
TGCAGTGCTAGGAATCGCGGGGGGGCCGACAATGAGCAGTTCTTC	CSARNRGGADNEQFF	many	TRBV20-1	TRBJ2-1	TRBD2
TGTGCCAGCAGCTGGGGCACACCGAACACCGGGGAGCTGTTTTTT	CASSWGTPNTGELFF	few	TRBV7-9	TRBJ2-2	-
TGCAGTGCTAGAGATCTCGATAGGGACGATGAGCAGTTCTTC	CSARDLDRDDEQFF	many	TRBV20-1	TRBJ2-1	-
TGCAGTGCTAGTCAGCAGAGGGCCTACGAGCAGTACTTC	CSASQQRAYEQYF	-	TRBV20-1	TRBJ2-7	-
TGCGCCAGCAGCGCGGCCGGACAGAACTATGGCTACACCTTC	CASSAAGQNYGYTF	few	TRBV5-1	TRBJ1-2	-
TGTGCCAGTAGTATCGGACTAGCGGGGGGACCTTTCACAGATACGCAGTATTTT	CASSIGLAGGPFTDTQYF	-	TRBV19	TRBJ2-3	TRBD2
TGCAGTGCTAGAGATGGGACTAGCGGGACTCCCCACGAGCAGTACTTC	CSARDGTSGTPHEQYF	few	TRBV20-1	TRBJ2-7	TRBD2
TGTGCCAGCAGTGATAGCAGGGTTGGCCACGAGCAGTACTTC	CASSDSRVGHEQYF	many	TRBV2	TRBJ2-7	-
TGCAGTGCTAACCCATTACTAGGGCTAGCGGGAGGGAGCGAGCAGTACTTC	CSANPLLGLAGGSEQYF	few	TRBV20-1	TRBJ2-7	TRBD2
TGTGCCAGCAGCCCGGATCCAGGGTACGAGCAGTACTTC	CASSPDPGYEQYF	many	TRBV4-2	TRBJ2-7	-